Listed here are 28 T cell receptor beta chains from one sample, sequenced in a study of shared clonotypes between healthy human individuals. The repertoire was sequenced with immunoSEQ multiplex PCR; TCRdb's copy has only in-frame clones and lacks some. This sample carries more than 2,000,000 clones, approximately 94% of them seen once, and the ten largest clones take about 0.13%. Sequencing used naive CD4+ T cells sorted from blood. Indicated subset: CD45RA+ positively selected. Receptors were obtained from a man aged 18 to 30 in good health.

Only a few counts were recorded for this clone. The same CDR3 is also encoded by other DNA sequences in this sample. V is TRBV7-9 and J is TRBJ2-7; 13 bases agree with TRBD2. Per germline, CDR1 SEHNR and CDR2 FQNEAQ (reference sequence). This CDR3 comprises 14 residues. V lost 5 bases and J lost 3; bases outside the gene matches: 1. The chain's CDR3 is CASSRTSGSYEQYF. The CDR3 nucleotides read TGTGCCAGCAGCCGGACTAGCGGGAGCTACGAGCAGTACTTC.

The chain has TRBV9 and TRBJ2-1; the match to TRBD2 covers 7 bases. The CDR3 contains 17 residues. J was trimmed by 2 bases and V by 3 bases; bases with no gene match: 11. Germline CDR1 SGDLS, CDR2 YYNGEE. Written as DNA, the CDR3 is TGTGCCAGCAGCGCGACATTCGAGCGGGGACCCTACAATGAGCAGTTCTTC. The encoded protein is CASSATFERGPYNEQFF.

On this clone: The identical CDR3 is also encoded by other nucleotide sequences in the sample. This chain uses TRBV5-1 with TRBJ1-1; D ambiguous. Trimming removed 0 bases from V and 4 bases from J, with 7 bases in between. The CDR3 contains 13 residues. Germline V gene data show CDR1 as SGHRS and CDR2 as YFSETQ. The CDR3 DNA follows: TGCGCCAGCAGCTTGGAGTTATTCACTGAAGCTTTCTTT. Its translation is CASSLELFTEAFF.

CDR3 sequence (DNA): TGTGCCAGCAGCTTAGGTACAGGCCGGAAGGAGTCCTACGAGCAGTACTTC. As protein: CASSLGTGRKESYEQYF. The rearrangement links TRBV11-3 to TRBJ2-7, with a possible D match to TRBD1 (5 bases). CDR1 and CDR2 from the germline V gene are SGHNT and YENEEA. Trimming removed 1 base from V and 1 base from J, with 17 bases in between. CDR3 size: 17 residues.

This sequence joins TRBV6-5 and TRBJ1-1, with 7 bases that match TRBD1. CDR3 length: 14 amino acids. V was pared by 5 bases and J by 5 bases, with 8 bases of the junction left unmatched. CDR1 and CDR2 from the germline V gene are MNHEY and SVGAGI. The CDR3 spells CASSPKGAPTEAFF. The DNA of the CDR3 is TGTGCCAGCAGTCCTAAGGGGGCGCCAACTGAAGCTTTCTTT.

This clone was observed a single time. The chain employs TRBV6-1 and TRBJ1-2; TRBD1 agrees at 11 bases. Germline CDR1 MNHNS, CDR2 SASEGT. The CDR3 is 14 amino acids. The V and J ends lost 10 bases and 4 bases, in that order; junction bases with no gene match: 8. The CDR3 DNA reads TGTGCCAACAGACGGACAGGGGGCGGCTATGGCTACACCTTC. Protein product: CANRRTGGGYGYTF.

V gene TRBV6-1 combines with J gene TRBJ1-2; the D gene is possibly TRBD1 (6 bases). Germline-derived CDR1 and CDR2 are MNHNS and SASEGT. The CDR3 has 14 residues. The germline V and J ends were trimmed by 3 bases and 0 bases, with 8 bases remaining between them. CDR3 in DNA: TGTGCCAGCAGTGAGCCAGGGGCTAACTATGGCTACACCTTC. It yields the protein CASSEPGANYGYTF.

This sequence joins TRBV13 and TRBJ2-6; the D is unclear. V shed 5 bases and J shed 2 bases, with 19 bases lying between them. The CDR3 is made up of 18 amino acids. Germline V gene lookup returns CDR1 PRHDT and CDR2 FYEKMQ (reference sequence). In nucleotides, the CDR3 is TGTGCCAGCAGCCCTGGCCTAAACACCAAGGCTGGGGCCAACGTCCTGACTTTC. Residues: CASSPGLNTKAGANVLTF.

The V call is TRBV28, the J call TRBJ1-6; D uncertain. Germline CDR1 MDHEN, CDR2 SYDVKM. The CDR3 sequence is 13 residues long. V was trimmed by 3 bases and J by 6 bases, leaving 6 bases between them. The CDR3 DNA reads TGTGCCAGCAGTTTGCAACGTAATTCACCCCTCCACTTT. Protein sequence: CASSLQRNSPLHF.

This sequence joins TRBV7-9 and TRBJ1-1; no firm D call. Trimming stripped 3 bases from V and 3 bases from J, with 2 bases between. The V gene's germline CDR1 is SEHNR and CDR2 FQNEAQ (reference sequence). This CDR3 is 11 amino acids long. The CDR3 loop reads CASSFDTEAFF. The CDR3 DNA is TGTGCCAGCAGCTTCGACACTGAAGCTTTCTTT.

V usage is TRBV5-1 and J usage is TRBJ1-2, with no clear D. With 0 bases removed from V and 4 bases from J, the gap between germline ends came to 10 bases. The CDR3 covers 14 residues. Germline V gives CDR1 SGHRS, CDR2 YFSETQ. CDR3 loop: CASSLVPEPYGYTF. For the CDR3, the DNA is TGCGCCAGCAGCTTGGTGCCGGAACCCTATGGCTACACCTTC.

Turning to this clone: Other DNA sequences in this specimen translate into the identical CDR3. V usage is TRBV30 and J usage is TRBJ2-7; 12 bases are a match to TRBD2. CDR3 size: 15 residues. Per the germline V gene, CDR1 is GTSNPN and CDR2 is SVGIG (reference sequence). J lost 5 bases, V lost 0 bases, and 5 bases had no gene match. CDR3 residues: CAWSVRLAGVHEQYF. The CDR3 nucleotides are TGTGCCTGGAGTGTTAGACTAGCGGGAGTCCACGAGCAGTACTTC.

This chain joins TRBV6-6 and TRBJ2-1; 8 bases align to TRBD2. This CDR3 is built from 15 residues. Germline V gene sequence: CDR1 MNHNY, CDR2 SVGAGI (reference sequence). V was clipped by 6 bases and J by 6 bases; unmatched bases: 10. The CDR3 loop reads CASRQNGGGSNEQFF. The DNA of the CDR3 is TGTGCCAGCAGGCAAAATGGCGGGGGGTCCAATGAGCAGTTCTTC.

The gene calls are TRBV28 and TRBJ2-4, with TRBD2 matching 8 bases. This CDR3 contains 17 residues. V lost 3 bases, J lost 0 bases, and 7 bases stayed unmatched. CDR1 and CDR2 (germline): MDHEN, SYDVKM. The CDR3 protein is CASSLGGAGGAKNIQYF. CDR3 nucleotide sequence: TGTGCCAGCAGTTTGGGAGGGGCGGGAGGAGCCAAAAACATTCAGTACTTC.

J is TRBJ1-6 and V is TRBV28; possible D gene TRBD1, 5 bases. The CDR3 loop spans 14 amino acids. CDR1 and CDR2 (germline): MDHEN, SYDVKM. Trimming took off 3 bases at V and 6 bases at J, with 9 bases between the two ends. The DNA for the CDR3 is TGTGCCAGCAGTTTGGAGGGGTCTAATTCACCCCTCCACTTT. Residues: CASSLEGSNSPLHF.

The CDR3, as DNA: TGTGCCAGCAGCATGGGACTAGCTTTTAATGAGCAGTTCTTC. It specifies CASSMGLAFNEQFF. The chain couples TRBV9 to TRBJ2-1; 9 positions agree with TRBD2. The CDR3 runs to 14 residues. The V and J ends lost 4 bases and 7 bases, in that order; junction bases with no gene match: 6. Germline V CDR1 and CDR2: SGDLS, YYNGEE.

J is TRBJ1-5 and V is TRBV4-3, with D tentatively TRBD1 (5 bases). CDR3 length equals 15 residues. Germline values: CDR1 LGHNA, CDR2 YSLEER. The V end lost 0 bases, the J end lost 3 bases, and 9 bases lay between the germline ends. In nucleotides, the CDR3 is TGCGCCAGCAGCCAAGATCCGGGGGACAATCAGCCCCAGCATTTT. Encoded protein: CASSQDPGDNQPQHF.

On this clone itself: Within the sample, other DNA sequences also encode this same CDR3. The chain couples TRBV20-1 to TRBJ2-5; tentative D call: TRBD1 (6 bases). The J call may be faulty, since TRBJ2-7 better matches the DNA end. Germline V gene data show CDR1 as DFQATT and CDR2 as SNEGSKA (reference sequence). The CDR3 consists of 10 residues. This CDR3 reads CSALRGEQYF. The CDR3 bases are TGCAGTGCCCTCAGGGGCGAGCAGTACTTC.

In this sample, this clone turned up a few times. CDR3 loop: CASSSAGTGISPLHF. The DNA for the CDR3 is TGTGCCAGCAGCTCCGCCGGGACAGGGATTTCACCCCTCCACTTT. This rearrangement joins TRBV5-5 to TRBJ1-6; 9 bases align to TRBD1. After removal of 3 bases from V and 9 bases from J, the junction contained 7 bases not matched to a gene. The CDR3 is made up of 15 amino acids. Germline CDR1 reads SGHKS; CDR2 reads YYEKEE (reference sequence).

As to this clone: Other DNA sequences in this specimen translate into the identical CDR3. The rearrangement joins TRBV7-2 to TRBJ1-1; no definite D call. V lost 1 base and J 6 bases, leaving 6 bases between the germline ends. Germline lookup yields CDR1 SGHTA and CDR2 FQGNSA. CDR3 length: 12 amino acids. The CDR3 DNA sequence: TGTGCCAGCAGCTTAGGTGGGGCTGAAGCTTTCTTT. Its protein is CASSLGGAEAFF.

The rearrangement uses TRBV5-1 and TRBJ2-7, with a weak D call TRBD2 (5 bases). The CDR3 has 13 amino acids. V gave up 2 bases and J gave up 4 bases, with 10 bases separating them. Germline V CDR1 and CDR2: SGHRS, YFSETQ. CDR3 DNA: TGCGCCAGCAGCTTCGAGGGCGGATACGAGCAGTACTTC. It codes for CASSFEGGYEQYF.

This chain joins TRBV2 and TRBJ2-7; 11 bases agree with TRBD1. V was pared by 5 bases and J by 2 bases, with 5 bases of the junction left unmatched. Germline CDR1 reads SNHLY; CDR2 reads FYNNEI. There are 15 residues in the CDR3. Here the CDR3 reads CASSKEGQGAYEQYF. CDR3 nucleotides: TGTGCCAGCAGTAAAGAGGGACAGGGGGCCTACGAGCAGTACTTC.

The count of this clone is one. V gene TRBV2 combines with J gene TRBJ1-2; D is unclear. Germline V gene data show CDR1 as SNHLY and CDR2 as FYNNEI. Deletions cut 4 bases from V and 4 bases from J, with 19 bases between. This CDR3 has 16 amino acids. CDR3 in amino acids: CASSVADLITSYGYTF. The CDR3 DNA sequence: TGTGCCAGCAGTGTAGCAGACCTCATTACCTCCTATGGCTACACCTTC.

The genes are TRBV2 and TRBJ2-7; D possibly corresponds to TRBD2 (5 bases). V was trimmed by 7 bases and J by 7 bases, leaving 14 bases between them. The CDR3 is made up of 12 amino acids. Per the germline V gene, CDR1 is SNHLY and CDR2 is FYNNEI. CDR3 coding DNA: TGTGCCAGCAAAAAGGGAGTTCTGGAGCAGTACTTC. Protein product: CASKKGVLEQYF. The whole variable domain, remainder taken from reference TRBV2 and TRBJ2-7, is EPEVTQTPSHQVTQMGQEVILRCVPISNHLYFYWYRQILGQKVEFLVSFYNNEISEKSEIFDDQFSVERPDGSNFTLKIRSTKLEDSAMYFCASKKGVLEQYFGPGTRLTVT.

The V and J genes are TRBV7-2 and TRBJ2-3; 9 nucleotides align to TRBD1. The V and J ends lost 2 bases and 6 bases, in that order; junction bases with no gene match: 12. This CDR3 has 17 amino acids. Per germline, CDR1 SGHTA and CDR2 FQGNSA. DNA of the CDR3: TGTGCCAGCAGCTTATTCCCACAGGGGGCAGGCTCGGATACGCAGTATTTT. Translating gives CASSLFPQGAGSDTQYF.

The chain carries TRBV19 and TRBJ1-5, with 8 positions matching TRBD1. The V segment lost 2 bases and the J segment 7 bases; nucleotides outside the gene matches: 4. CDR1 is LNHDA and CDR2 is SQIVND in the germline V gene (reference sequence). CDR3 size: 14 residues. The CDR3 DNA is TGTGCCAGTAGTATACAGGGGGCGGAACAGCCCCAGCATTTT. Amino acid sequence: CASSIQGAEQPQHF.

The rearrangement joins TRBV9 to TRBJ2-5; 7 nucleotides match TRBD2. The DNA end lines up better with TRBJ2-7; the J call may be wrong. The length of the CDR3 is 13 residues. The germline V gene encodes CDR1 SGDLS and CDR2 YYNGEE. CDR3 sequence: CASSPKGGYEQYF. CDR3 nucleotide sequence: TGTGCCAGCAGCCCCAAGGGAGGGTACGAGCAGTACTTC.

The J gene is TRBJ2-3, the V gene TRBV6-5; 9 positions match TRBD2. The V gene's germline CDR1 is MNHEY and CDR2 SVGAGI. V shed 5 bases and J 6 bases; nucleotides not matched to a gene: 9. This CDR3 contains 15 residues. The DNA of the CDR3 is TGTGCCAGCAGTAATAGGCGGGGGGGCTTGGATACGCAGTATTTT. Protein sequence: CASSNRRGGLDTQYF.